This TCR beta chain emerged from a study of T cell responses to AZD1222 COVID-19 vaccine. Study results and caveats: With two AZD1222 doses given, Spike-specific TCR breadth and depth both rose. Just a handful of AZD1222 recipients were seropositive at baseline. Reportedly, close to half of spike-specific TCRs are directed against unmutated variant regions.

Notes on this clone: Its antigen remains unknown.

Germline V CDR1 and CDR2: SGHRS, YFSETQ. The CDR3 consists of 15 residues. V lost 4 bases and J lost 4; bases outside the gene matches: 6. TCRdb keeps only in-frame clones here, not all; method: immunoSEQ multiplex PCR. The sample data list more than 110,000 clones. The chain links TRBV5-1 to TRBJ2-1; TRBD2 agrees at 9 bases. The receptor comes from an adult in good health. Sample: peripheral blood. CDR3 nucleotide sequence: TGCGCCAGCAGCAAGACTAGCGGACTTTACAATGAGCAGTTCTTC. Amino acid sequence: CASSKTSGLYNEQFF.